What follows describes a single T cell receptor beta chain. Its target is not known. The repertoire was sequenced with immunoSEQ multiplex PCR; TCRdb's copy has only in-frame clones and lacks some. The sample holds over 9,000 clones, 79% seen once. The data derive from a study of cytotoxic CD8 clonotypes in ibrutinib-treated CLL. Looked up from germline, CDR1 is LGHNA and CDR2 is YNFKEQ. The ends were cut back, 4 bases at V and 3 bases at J, with 15 bases in the middle. The CDR3 is 16 amino acids. Overall study results and limits: Lymph node repertoires were not studied, and sampling times were unmatched. Baseline levels were approached again at progression, after clonality had risen at ibrutinib response.

Material: PBMCs, obtained at disease progression, from a patient treated with ibrutinib. The sequence was obtained from a human donor with chronic lymphocytic leukemia. The rearrangement links TRBV4-2 to TRBJ1-4; D is uncertain. CDR3 loop: CASSREGSKPNEKLFF. In DNA, the CDR3 is TGTGCCAGCAGCCGGGAAGGTTCCAAGCCTAATGAAAAACTGTTTTTT.